Listed here is a single TCR beta chain. The antigen is not known. The sample belongs to a study of immune evolution from preneoplasia to lung adenocarcinoma. The CDR3 covers 14 residues. From germline, CDR1 is SGHVS and CDR2 FQNEAQ. Trimming cost V 1 base and J 7 bases, with 10 bases left between them. Whole-study findings and limits: Top clone share appeared to fall from AAH through AIS, MIA, adenocarcinoma.

The repertoire was sequenced with immunoSEQ multiplex PCR; TCRdb's copy has only in-frame clones and lacks some. The sample contains roughly 2,300 clones, 70% to 85% of which appear only once. Material for sequencing was FFPE adjacent normal lung tissue. The rearrangement uses TRBV7-8 and TRBJ2-2; D may be TRBD2 (7 bases). This TCR was recovered from an elderly person with lung adenocarcinoma. The CDR3 nucleotides are TGTGCCAGCAGCTTAGGGGGGGGCGGCGGGGAGCTGTTTTTT. Translation: CASSLGGGGGELFF.